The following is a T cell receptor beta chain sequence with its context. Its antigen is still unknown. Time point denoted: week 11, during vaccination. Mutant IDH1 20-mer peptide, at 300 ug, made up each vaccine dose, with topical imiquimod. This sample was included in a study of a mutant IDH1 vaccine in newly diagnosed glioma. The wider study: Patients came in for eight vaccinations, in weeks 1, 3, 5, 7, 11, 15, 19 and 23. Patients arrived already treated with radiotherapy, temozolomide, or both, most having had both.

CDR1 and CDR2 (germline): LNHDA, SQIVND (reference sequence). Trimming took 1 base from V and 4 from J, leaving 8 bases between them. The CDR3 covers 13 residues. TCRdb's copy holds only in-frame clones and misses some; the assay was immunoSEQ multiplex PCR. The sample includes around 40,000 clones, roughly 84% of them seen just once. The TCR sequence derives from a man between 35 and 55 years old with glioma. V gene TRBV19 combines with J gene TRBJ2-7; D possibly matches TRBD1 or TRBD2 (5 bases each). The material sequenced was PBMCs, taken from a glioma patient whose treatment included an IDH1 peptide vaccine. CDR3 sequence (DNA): TGTGCCAGTAGTATAGCGGGACCTTACGAGCAGTACTTC. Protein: CASSIAGPYEQYF.